One T cell receptor beta chain is described in this entry. This record belongs to a study of blood T cell repertoires in COVID-19. On the study more broadly: The United States, Italy and Spain provided the acute and convalescent COVID-19 samples. In each case, the material was cDNA or gDNA derived from T cells, B-cell-depleted T cells, or PBMCs.

Per the authors' pipeline: Reference gene primer amplification yielded estimated nucleated cell counts. Only in-frame clones appear in the TCRdb table, and some are missing; sequencing was by immunoSEQ multiplex PCR. V, J and clone size are those of that table, while D and trimming were read from the DNA. The sample lists almost 70,000 clones, 60% to 80% occurring once. The ends lost 6 bases at V and 3 bases at J; junction bases unmatched: 7. Germline V gene sequence: CDR1 LNHDA, CDR2 SQIVND (reference sequence). The CDR3 spans 15 residues. The specimen sequenced was peripheral blood. This clonotype was sampled from a human donor in a cohort sampled during active COVID-19. This chain uses TRBV19 with TRBJ1-5; 8 bases match TRBD1. CDR3 loop: CASRTTGETNQPQHF. In nucleotides, the CDR3 is TGTGCCAGTAGAACGACAGGGGAGACCAATCAGCCCCAGCATTTT.